A single T cell receptor beta chain is shown here with its context. This sample is drawn from a study of blood T cell repertoires in COVID-19. Study as a whole: Samples taken during acute and convalescent COVID-19 were collected in the United States, Italy and Spain. PBMCs, B-cell-depleted T cells, or T cells were the source of the cDNA or gDNA that made up the material.

In the source study's methods: Estimation of nucleated cell counts relied on the amplification of reference gene primers. TCRdb keeps only in-frame clones here, not all; method: immunoSEQ multiplex PCR. V and J calls and clone size are as listed in that table; D and trimming were resolved from the DNA. The repertoire holds fewer than 100,000 clones, with over 75% as singletons. Sequencing input: peripheral blood. The TCR sequence derives from a woman of 80 years or more with acute or convalescent COVID-19.

CDR3 sequence: CASGTESYGYTF. For the CDR3, the DNA is TGCGCCAGCGGGACAGAGTCCTATGGCTACACCTTC. The chain employs TRBV5-1 and TRBJ1-2, with 7 nucleotides matching TRBD1. Germline V gives CDR1 SGHRS, CDR2 YFSETQ. With 7 bases clipped from V and 4 bases from J, the junction kept 4 bases outside the gene matches. This CDR3 is 12 amino acids long. Combining the CDR3 with reference TRBV5-1 and TRBJ1-2 gives the whole variable domain KAGVTQTPRYLIKTRGQQVTLSCSPISGHRSVSWYQQTPGQGLQFLFEYFSETQRNKGNFPGRFSGRQFSNSRSEMNVSTLELGDSALYLCASGTESYGYTFGSGTRLTVV.